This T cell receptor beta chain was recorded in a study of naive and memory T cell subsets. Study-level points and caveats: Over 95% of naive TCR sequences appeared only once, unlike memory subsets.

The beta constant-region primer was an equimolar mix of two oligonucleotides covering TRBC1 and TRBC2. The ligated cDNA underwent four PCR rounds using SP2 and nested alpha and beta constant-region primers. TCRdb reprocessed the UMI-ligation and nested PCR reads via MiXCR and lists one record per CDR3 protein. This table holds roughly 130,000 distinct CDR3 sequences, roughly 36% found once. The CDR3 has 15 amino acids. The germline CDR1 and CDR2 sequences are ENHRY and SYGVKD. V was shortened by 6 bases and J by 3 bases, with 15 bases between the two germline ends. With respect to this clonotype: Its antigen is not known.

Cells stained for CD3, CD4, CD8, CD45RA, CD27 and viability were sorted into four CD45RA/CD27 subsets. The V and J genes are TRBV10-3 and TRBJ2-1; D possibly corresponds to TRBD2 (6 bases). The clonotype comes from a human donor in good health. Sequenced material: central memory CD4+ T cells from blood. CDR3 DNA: TGTGCCATCAGGGGGACTGGACGGAACTACAATGAGCAGTTCTTC. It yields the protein CAIRGTGRNYNEQFF.